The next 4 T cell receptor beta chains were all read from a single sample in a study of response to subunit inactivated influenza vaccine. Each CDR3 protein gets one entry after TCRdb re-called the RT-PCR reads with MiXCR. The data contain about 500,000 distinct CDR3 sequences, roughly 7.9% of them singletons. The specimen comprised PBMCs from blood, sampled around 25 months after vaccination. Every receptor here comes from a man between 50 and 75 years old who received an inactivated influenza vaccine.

CDR3 amino acids: CASSQLSGGAREQYF. The CDR3 DNA reads as TGTGCCAGCAGCCAACTTAGCGGAGGGGCTCGAGAGCAGTACTTC. The gene calls are TRBV4-2 and TRBJ2-7; D may be TRBD2 (6 bases). The germline CDR1 and CDR2 sequences are LGHNA and YNFKEQ. CDR3 length: 15 residues. The V end lost 2 bases, the J end lost 7 bases, and 18 bases lay between the germline ends.

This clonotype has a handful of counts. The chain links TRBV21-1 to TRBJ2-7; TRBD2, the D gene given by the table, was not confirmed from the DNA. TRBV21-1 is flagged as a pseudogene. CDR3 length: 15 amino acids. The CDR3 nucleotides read TGTGCCAGCAGCAAAGGGGGACCTGCCGACTACGAGCAGTACTTC. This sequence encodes CASSKGGPADYEQYF.

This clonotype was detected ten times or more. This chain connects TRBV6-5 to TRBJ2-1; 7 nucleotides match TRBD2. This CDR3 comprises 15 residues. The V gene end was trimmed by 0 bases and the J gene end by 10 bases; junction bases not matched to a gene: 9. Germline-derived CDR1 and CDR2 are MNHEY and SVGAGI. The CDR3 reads CASSYSTALGGEQFF. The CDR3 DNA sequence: TGTGCCAGCAGTTACTCGACGGCCCTGGGGGGGGAGCAGTTCTTC.

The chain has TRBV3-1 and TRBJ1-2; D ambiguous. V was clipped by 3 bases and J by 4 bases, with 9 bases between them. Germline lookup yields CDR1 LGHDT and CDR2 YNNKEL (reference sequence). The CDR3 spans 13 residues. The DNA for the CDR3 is TGTGCCAGCAGCCAGAAGACCCGCTATGGCTACACCTTC. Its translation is CASSQKTRYGYTF. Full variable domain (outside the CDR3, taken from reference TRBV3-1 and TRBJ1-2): DTAVSQTPKYLVTQMGNDKSIKCEQNLGHDTMYWYKQDSKKFLKIMFSYNNKELIINETVPNRFSPKSPDKAHLNLHINSLELGDSAVYFCASSQKTRYGYTFGSGTRLTVV.